The rows below give T cell receptor beta chains drawn from one sample of a study of T-cell reconstitution after alpha-beta-depleted transplantation in children. TCRdb reprocessed the PCR reads via MiXCR and lists one record per CDR3 protein. The table has 200,000 to 300,000 distinct CDR3 sequences, about 23% seen once; the top ten hold 2.6%. Sequenced here: PBMCs, sampled before TCRalphabeta/CD19-depleted stem cell transplant. The receptors shown here come from a girl aged 2-10 years with Fanconi anemia, due to receive a stem cell transplant. The conserved cysteine and the conserved F or W are not part of the CDR3 here. The order of the fields is J gene, V gene, CDR3 protein.

>TRBJ2-1|TRBV6-2/TRBV6-3
ASSYGSNIGNEQF
>TRBJ2-7|TRBV6-5
ASSYSASPPYEQY
>TRBJ2-1|TRBV12-3/TRBV12-4
ASSLVGYEQF
>TRBJ2-7|TRBV4-2
ASSQAEAAEASYEQY
>TRBJ2-7|TRBV27
ASSGVLPGEQY
>TRBJ2-5|TRBV18
ASSPSPLLAGAPQEFQY
>TRBJ2-1|TRBV20-1
SARVPLTDNEQF
>TRBJ2-1|TRBV20-1
SATLLGFLENEQF
>TRBJ2-7|TRBV20-1
SASRALEQY
>TRBJ2-2|TRBV4-2
ASSQDGHSGELF
>TRBJ2-7|TRBV27
ASSDGLAGDYEQY
>TRBJ2-7|TRBV29-1
SVCQGSEEQY
>TRBJ2-1|TRBV2
ASTQTGPRSYNEQF
>TRBJ1-5|TRBV9
ASSPGLGQVGSSNQPQH
>TRBJ2-3|TRBV6-5
ASTQRGDTQY
>TRBJ2-7|TRBV28
ASSKLAEQY
>TRBJ2-5|TRBV6-1
ASSRSGRVGETQY
>TRBJ2-1|TRBV20-1
SARGDAGALYNEQF
>TRBJ2-2|TRBV7-2
ASSYRTLTGELF
>TRBJ2-7|TRBV5-1
ASSLASTSGLSYEQY
>TRBJ2-7|TRBV25-1
ATPRTYEQY
>TRBJ2-2|TRBV28
ASRAANTGELF
>TRBJ2-7|TRBV9
ASSSSGSWGEQY
>TRBJ2-7|TRBV9
ASSVGSSHEQY
>TRBJ2-7|TRBV20-1
SARVSGYEQY
>TRBJ2-2|TRBV6-5
ASGLGELF
>TRBJ2-2|TRBV2
ASSEVGETGELF
>TRBJ2-7|TRBV12-3/TRBV12-4
ASSLMLAGGPYEQY
>TRBJ2-1|TRBV20-1
SARRGSSYNEQF
>TRBJ2-5|TRBV25-1
ASRRGWGQY
>TRBJ2-3|TRBV29-1
SGRRGGSDTQY
>TRBJ2-6|TRBV12-3/TRBV12-4
ASRLRRGLNSGANVLT
>TRBJ2-7|TRBV20-1
SASPSSYEQY
>TRBJ1-5|TRBV20-1
SARDPWTGDGQPQH
>TRBJ2-5|TRBV6-2/TRBV6-3
ASSLAKTQY
>TRBJ2-1|TRBV5-1
ASSWTGTSSHEQF
>TRBJ1-6|TRBV3-1
ASTRGPNAAGSPLH
>TRBJ2-3|TRBV14
ASSPRGPYTQY
>TRBJ2-7|TRBV20-1
SAGLAGDVEQY
>TRBJ2-2|TRBV12-3/TRBV12-4
ASSPPDGNTGELF
>TRBJ2-3|TRBV12-3/TRBV12-4
ASSLTAGSTDTQY
>TRBJ2-7|TRBV7-2
ASRLPSGQGSYEQY
>TRBJ2-7|TRBV7-3
ASSLRAGSSYEQY
>TRBJ2-7|TRBV10-1
ASSEREGHEQY
>TRBJ2-7|TRBV29-1
SVSSGEGYEQY
>TRBJ1-5|TRBV20-1
SARDQGHEPQH
>TRBJ2-7|TRBV10-3
AINERWGFEQY
>TRBJ2-2|TRBV12-3/TRBV12-4
ASSLGDGELF
>TRBJ2-7|TRBV20-1
SAALAGGWYEQY
>TRBJ2-7|TRBV7-9
ASSLAEGVRDEQY
>TRBJ2-7|TRBV20-1
SANPGRNHEQY
>TRBJ2-1|TRBV20-1
SARNFGSYSYNEQF
>TRBJ1-1|TRBV5-1
ASRGVAEAF
>TRBJ2-1|TRBV6-1
ASSQIDRYNEQF
>TRBJ2-1|TRBV6-1
ASSDLPIAVLSYNEQF
>TRBJ2-7|TRBV15
ATSREYTWTGPYEQY
>TRBJ1-2|TRBV29-1
SVEAPSRIGYT
>TRBJ2-5|TRBV29-1
SVGTNLRETQY
>TRBJ1-4|TRBV20-1
SARGRHGKLEKLF
>TRBJ2-3|TRBV9
ASSVDGEDTQY